This entry features one TCR beta chain sequence. Its antigen remains unknown. Germline CDR1 is MDHEN and CDR2 is SYDVKM. V trimming: 6 bases; J trimming: 4 bases; junction bases outside the gene matches: 6. The CDR3 is 14 residues long. This sample stems from a study of cytomegalovirus exposure and HLA in healthy donors. Study details: Later, an analysis reported that the approximately 120 validation repertoires had used the same platform as the approximately 600 first-cohort repertoires. Study-level results: The study recorded about 150 TCR beta chains that were cytomegalovirus-associated. CMV antigen specificity was confirmed in vitro for a few CMV-associated chains.

Clones were sequenced by immunoSEQ multiplex PCR, and TCRdb holds only the in-frame ones, with some missing. The sample carries hundreds of thousands of clones, around 88% recorded once. The source material was PBMCs. This sequence joins TRBV28 and TRBJ1-5, with 7 nucleotides matching TRBD1. The source is a woman aged 25 to 39 in good health and CMV-seropositive. The CDR3 sequence is CASRPGQRNQPQHF. CDR3 DNA sequence: TGTGCCAGCAGGCCGGGACAGAGGAATCAGCCCCAGCATTTT.